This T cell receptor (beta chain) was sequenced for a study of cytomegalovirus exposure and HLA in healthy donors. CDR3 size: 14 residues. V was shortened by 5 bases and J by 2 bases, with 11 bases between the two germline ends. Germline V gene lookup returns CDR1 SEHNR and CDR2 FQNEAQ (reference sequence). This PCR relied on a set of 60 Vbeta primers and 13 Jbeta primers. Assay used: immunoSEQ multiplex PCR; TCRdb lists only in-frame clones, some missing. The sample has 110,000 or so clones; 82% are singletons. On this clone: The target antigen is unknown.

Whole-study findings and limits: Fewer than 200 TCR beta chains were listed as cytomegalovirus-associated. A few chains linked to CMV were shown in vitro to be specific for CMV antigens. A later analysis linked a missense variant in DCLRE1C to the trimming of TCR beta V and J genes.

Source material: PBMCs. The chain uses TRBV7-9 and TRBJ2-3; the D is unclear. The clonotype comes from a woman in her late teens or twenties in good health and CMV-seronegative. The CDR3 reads CASSQTGYTDTQYF. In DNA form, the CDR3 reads TGTGCCAGCAGCCAGACGGGTTACACAGATACGCAGTATTTT.